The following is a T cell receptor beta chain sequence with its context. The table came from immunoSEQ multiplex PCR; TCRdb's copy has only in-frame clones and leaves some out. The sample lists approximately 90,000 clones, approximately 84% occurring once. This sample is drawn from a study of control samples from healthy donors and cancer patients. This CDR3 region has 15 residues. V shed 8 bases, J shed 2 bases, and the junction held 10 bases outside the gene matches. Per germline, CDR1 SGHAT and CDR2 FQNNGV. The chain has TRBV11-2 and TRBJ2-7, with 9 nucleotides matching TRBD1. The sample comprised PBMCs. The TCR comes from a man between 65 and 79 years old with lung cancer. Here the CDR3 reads CASGPSGQGPYEQYF. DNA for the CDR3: TGTGCCAGCGGGCCTTCGGGACAGGGACCCTACGAGCAGTACTTC.